The subject of this entry is one T cell receptor (beta chain). The target antigen is unknown. Repertoires were generated with immunoSEQ multiplex PCR, while TCRdb's copy carries only in-frame clones and drops some. The top ten hold over 30% of the sample, which has fewer than 13,000 clones, 79% seen once. The data stem from a study of OX40 agonist ivuxolimab in advanced cancers. Regarding the study as a whole: Among the lowest peripheral clonal expansion occurred in 0.1-3.0 mg/kg partial responders.

Unmatched junction bases numbered 9, after V lost 2 bases and J lost 6 bases. The CDR3 has 15 amino acids. CDR1 MNHNY and CDR2 SVGAGI come from the germline V gene (reference sequence). V gene TRBV6-6 combines with J gene TRBJ1-1; 7 nucleotides agree with TRBD1. This TCR was recovered from an adult with an advanced solid tumor such as melanoma, head and neck, liver or kidney cancer. The specimen was CD4+ or CD8+ T cells sorted from blood, collected in a trial of the OX40 agonist ivuxolimab. The CDR3 protein is CASSYPETGAPEAFF. DNA of the CDR3: TGTGCCAGCAGTTACCCAGAAACAGGGGCCCCTGAAGCTTTCTTT.